This T cell receptor (beta chain) is drawn from a study of response to subunit inactivated influenza vaccine. Whole-study results and caveats: After each seasonal influenza vaccination, few new T cells are recruited, the authors suggested.

Germline V gene sequence: CDR1 SGHRS, CDR2 YFSETQ. The germline V and J ends were trimmed by 4 bases and 9 bases, with 17 bases remaining between them. The CDR3 length is 15 residues. This clonotype appeared many times. The antigen is undetermined. TCRdb fed the RT-PCR reads into MiXCR, producing one record per CDR3 protein. The sample has 450,000 to 500,000 distinct CDR3 sequences, around 9.9% seen once. The receptor comes from a man in his fifties or sixties who received an inactivated influenza vaccine. The sample consisted of PBMCs from blood, taken roughly 45 days after vaccination. This chain uses TRBV5-1 with TRBJ1-6; TRBD1 is a possible D gene (5 bases). CDR3: CASSLTGGDRSPLHF. CDR3 nucleotide sequence: TGCGCCAGCAGCCTCACCGGGGGTGATCGTTCACCCCTCCACTTT.